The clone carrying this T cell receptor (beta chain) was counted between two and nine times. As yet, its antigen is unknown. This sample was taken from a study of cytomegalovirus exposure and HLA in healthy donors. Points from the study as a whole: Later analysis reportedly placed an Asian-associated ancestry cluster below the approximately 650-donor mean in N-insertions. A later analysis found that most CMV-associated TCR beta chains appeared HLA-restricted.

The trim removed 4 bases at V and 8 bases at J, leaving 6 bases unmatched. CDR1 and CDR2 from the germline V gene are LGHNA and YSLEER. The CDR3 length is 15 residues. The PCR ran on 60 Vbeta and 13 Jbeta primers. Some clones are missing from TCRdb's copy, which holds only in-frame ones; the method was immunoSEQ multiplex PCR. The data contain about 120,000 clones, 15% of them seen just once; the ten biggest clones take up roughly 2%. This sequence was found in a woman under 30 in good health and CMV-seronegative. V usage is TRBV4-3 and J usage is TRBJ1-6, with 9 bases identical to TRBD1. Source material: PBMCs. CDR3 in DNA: TGCGCCAGCAGCCCCGAGACAGGGGGGGATTCACCCCTCCACTTT. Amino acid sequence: CASSPETGGDSPLHF.